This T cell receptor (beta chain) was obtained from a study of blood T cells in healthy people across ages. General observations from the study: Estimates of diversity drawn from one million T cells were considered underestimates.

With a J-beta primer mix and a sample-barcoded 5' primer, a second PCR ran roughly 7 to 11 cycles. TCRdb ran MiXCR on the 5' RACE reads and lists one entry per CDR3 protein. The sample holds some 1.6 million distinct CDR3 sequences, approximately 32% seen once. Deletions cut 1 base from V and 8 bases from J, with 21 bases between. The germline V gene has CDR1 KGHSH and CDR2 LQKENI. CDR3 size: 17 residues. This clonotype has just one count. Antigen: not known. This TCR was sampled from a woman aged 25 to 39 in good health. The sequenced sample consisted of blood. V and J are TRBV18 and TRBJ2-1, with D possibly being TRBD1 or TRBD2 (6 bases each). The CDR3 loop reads CASSPQYPQGRDYEQFF. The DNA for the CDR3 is TGTGCCAGCTCACCACAATACCCTCAGGGGCGGGACTATGAGCAGTTCTTC.